One sample yielded the 10 T cell receptor beta chains listed below, sequenced in a study of CD8 T cells in ankylosing spondylitis. TCRdb fed the 5' RACE reads into MiXCR, producing one record per CDR3 protein. The table has some 130,000 distinct CDR3 sequences, about 6.7% seen once. The sample was blood, either unsorted or a sorted T cell fraction (not recorded which). These receptors were taken from a female donor with ankylosing spondylitis or in good health (not recorded which).

This clonotype has a count of ten or more. The genes are TRBV3-1 and TRBJ1-2; 8 bases match TRBD1. The germline V gene has CDR1 LGHDT and CDR2 YNNKEL (reference sequence). This CDR3 contains 14 residues. With V trimmed by 3 bases and J by 5 bases, 5 bases remained unmatched. CDR3 sequence (DNA): TGTGCCAGCAGCCACCGACAGGGGCGGTATGGCTACACCTTC. This translates into CASSHRQGRYGYTF.

The sample holds many counts of this clonotype. The rearrangement joins TRBV4-2 to TRBJ2-3; possibly TRBD1 for D (5 bases). Germline V CDR1 and CDR2: LGHNA, YNFKEQ. CDR3 length: 14 residues. V lost 1 base to trimming and J lost 5 bases, with 10 bases between them. This chain's CDR3 is CASSQGQGGDTQYF. CDR3 sequence (DNA): TGTGCCAGCAGCCAAGGGCAGGGCGGAGATACGCAGTATTTT.

The sample holds many counts of this clonotype. The chain links TRBV3-1 to TRBJ1-1; TRBD1 might be the D (6 bases). Germline-derived CDR1 and CDR2 are LGHDT and YNNKEL (reference sequence). V dropped 4 bases and J dropped 7 bases, with 10 bases sitting between them. The CDR3 length is 12 residues. The CDR3 sequence is CASSPGQLEAFF. In DNA form, the CDR3 reads TGTGCCAGCAGCCCTGGACAGCTTGAAGCTTTCTTT.

This clonotype was detected ten times or more. The V call is TRBV7-2, the J call TRBJ1-1, with D perhaps matching TRBD1 (5 bases). Looked up from germline, CDR1 is SGHTA and CDR2 is FQGNSA. V lost 4 bases to trimming and J lost 2 bases, with 11 bases between them. The CDR3 length is 14 residues. The DNA for the CDR3 is TGTGCCAGCAGCTCCTATGGGGGTAACACTGAAGCTTTCTTT. Translation: CASSSYGGNTEAFF. Full variable domain (missing parts from reference TRBV7-2 and TRBJ1-1): GAGVSQSPSNKVTEKGKDVELRCDPISGHTALYWYRQSLGQGLEFLIYFQGNSAPDKSGLPSDRFSAERTGGSVSTLTIQRTQQEDSAVYLCASSSYGGNTEAFFGQGTRLTVV.

Many counts were recorded for this clonotype. The chain employs TRBV12-3 or TRBV12-4 and TRBJ2-4; weak D call: TRBD2 (7 bases). The CDR3 loop spans 15 amino acids. V lost 7 bases, J lost 6 bases, and 19 bases lay in between. The DNA of the CDR3 is TGTGCCAGCACCCCAGGATGGGGGGGCATAAACATTCAGTACTTC. This encodes CASTPGWGGINIQYF.

This clonotype was counted ten times or more. The rearrangement links TRBV28 to TRBJ1-5; D remains ambiguous. The length of the CDR3 is 15 residues. Germline assignment: CDR1 MDHEN and CDR2 SYDVKM. Between the trimmed V and J ends, which lost 5 bases and 1 base, there was a span of 12 bases. The CDR3 nucleotides read TGTGCCAGCAGTACCCTGTGGGGAAGCAATCAGCCCCAGCATTTT. Encoded protein: CASSTLWGSNQPQHF.

This clonotype was recorded many times. V gene TRBV5-1 combines with J gene TRBJ2-1, with TRBD1 as a possible D gene (5 bases). V was clipped by 4 bases and J by 1 base, with 12 bases between them. CDR3 length equals 15 residues. Germline V gene lookup returns CDR1 SGHRS and CDR2 YFSETQ. The CDR3 protein is CASSPQGLSYNEQFF. CDR3 DNA: TGCGCCAGCAGCCCGCAGGGTTTATCCTACAATGAGCAGTTCTTC.

This clonotype was observed many times. The J gene is TRBJ2-1, the V gene TRBV7-3, with D possibly TRBD2 on 7 matching bases. The CDR3 runs 17 residues. CDR1 and CDR2 (germline): SGHTA, FQGTGA. Between the trimmed V and J ends, which lost 2 bases and 3 bases, there was a span of 17 bases. The CDR3 loop reads CASSLLGGGSRYNEQFF. CDR3 sequence (DNA): TGTGCCAGCAGCTTATTAGGGGGGGGCTCCCGCTACAATGAGCAGTTCTTC.

This clonotype was observed many times. The V and J genes are TRBV29-1 and TRBJ2-7; the D gene is possibly TRBD2 (6 bases). CDR1 and CDR2 (germline): SQVTM, ANQGSEA. The CDR3 runs to 13 residues. The V and J ends lost 1 base and 6 bases respectively, with 13 bases between them. The CDR3 DNA sequence: TGCAGCGTTGAAGGATACGGGAGCGGCGAGCAGTACTTC. Its translation is CSVEGYGSGEQYF.

The count of this clonotype is one. This rearrangement joins TRBV19 to TRBJ2-6, with D possibly being TRBD2 (6 bases). The germline V gene encodes CDR1 LNHDA and CDR2 SQIVND (reference sequence). V was pared by 7 bases and J by 2 bases, with 12 bases between. This CDR3 is built from 15 residues. The CDR3 region has the DNA TGTGCCAGTAAGGGATGGGGGGCTGGGGCCAACGTCCTGACTTTC. Its translation: CASKGWGAGANVLTF.